The clone carrying this T cell receptor beta chain was detected only a few times. The target antigen is unknown. Measured with immunoSEQ multiplex PCR; TCRdb has only the in-frame clones, and not every one. The sample lists roughly 47,000 clones; roughly 53% were seen once. Germline lookup yields CDR1 SGDLS and CDR2 YYNGEE. With V trimmed by 4 bases and J by 1 base, 4 bases remained unmatched. This CDR3 is 15 amino acids long. This sample was taken from a study of cytotoxic CD8 clonotypes in ibrutinib-treated CLL. On the study more broadly: Samples had a mean of around 230,000 productive templates and around 90,000 productive rearrangements. Study results and limitations: While tracking circulating CD8+ T-cell counts, baseline clonality exceeded that of age-matched healthy donors. Clonality rose at ibrutinib response, held steady in sustained remission, and fell toward baseline at progression.

This TCR was sampled from a human donor with chronic lymphocytic leukemia. This material consisted of PBMCs, taken after 12 months of ibrutinib treatment. This chain connects TRBV9 to TRBJ2-2, with 7 bases fitting TRBD1. CDR3 in amino acids: CASSFRQGNTGELFF. Here the CDR3 DNA reads TGTGCCAGCAGCTTCCGACAGGGGAACACCGGGGAGCTGTTTTTT.